This TCR beta chain was obtained from a study of cytomegalovirus exposure and HLA in healthy donors. Study details: The 130 or so validation repertoires and the approximately 630 first-cohort repertoires shared a platform, a later analysis reported. Points from the study as a whole: It was confirmed in vitro that a few of the CMV-associated chains were specific for CMV antigens. Published work reported that the classifier diagnosed cytomegalovirus status with high specificity and sensitivity.

As concerns this clone: Its cognate antigen is unknown.

The donors belonged to the roughly 130-subject validation cohort, separate from the approximately 700-subject first cohort. The CDR3 extends over 14 amino acids. J lost 0 bases, V lost 6 bases, and 5 bases had no gene match. Germline CDR1 reads MNHNY; CDR2 reads SVGAGI (reference sequence). Data came from immunoSEQ multiplex PCR; TCRdb stores just in-frame clones and leaves some out. The sample contains approximately 64,000 clones, around 89% of which appear only once. The specimen sequenced was PBMCs. The sequence derives from a woman between 18 and 29 years old in good health and CMV-seronegative. The chain is built from TRBV6-6 and TRBJ2-7, with 7 bases lining up with TRBD1. The CDR3 loop is CASSLGGASYEQYF. The CDR3 bases are TGTGCCAGCAGCCTAGGGGGCGCCTCCTACGAGCAGTACTTC.